This T cell receptor (beta chain) was identified in a study of blood T cell repertoires in COVID-19. Whole-study context: From T cells, B-cell-depleted T cells, or PBMCs came the material, which was cDNA or gDNA.

Data came from immunoSEQ multiplex PCR; TCRdb stores just in-frame clones and leaves some out. The table shows about 130,000 clones, with around nine tenths occurring only once. The CDR3 is 16 residues long. CDR1 is SGHRS and CDR2 is YFSETQ in the germline V gene. The V end lost 2 bases, the J end lost 0 bases, and 14 bases lay between the germline ends. This chain joins TRBV5-1 and TRBJ1-1; maybe TRBD1 (6 bases). Sequences were obtained from PBMCs or T cells enriched from blood (not recorded which). The receptor was isolated from a woman aged 45-65 years who had recovered from COVID-19. The CDR3 loop is CASSLQGLGMNTEAFF. The DNA of the CDR3 is TGCGCCAGCAGCTTACAGGGATTGGGCATGAACACTGAAGCTTTCTTT.